The present TCR beta chain was sequenced within a study of blood T cell repertoires in COVID-19. Turning to the study itself: Sites in the United States, Italy and Spain provided acute and convalescent COVID-19 samples.

Before being deemed recovered, Cohort 3 donors had two negative PCRs, clearance, or symptom resolution. The V gene's germline CDR1 is SGHTA and CDR2 FQGNSA. The CDR3 sequence is 14 residues long. Between the trimmed V and J ends, which lost 1 base and 7 bases, there was a span of 14 bases. This clone was recorded only once. Authors' methods: Nucleated cell counts were estimated from reference gene primer amplification. Profiled with immunoSEQ multiplex PCR; TCRdb holds only in-frame clones, not every one. V and J calls and clone size come straight from that table; D and trimming were deduced from the DNA. In the table there are 110,000 to 150,000 clones, about nine tenths of which are singletons.

Sequencing input: PBMCs or T cells enriched from blood (not recorded which). The rearrangement links TRBV7-2 to TRBJ2-7, with D perhaps TRBD2 (5 bases). The sequence came from a middle-aged man who had recovered from COVID-19. The CDR3: CASSLDVGPGEQYF. The CDR3 bases are TGTGCCAGCAGCTTAGATGTTGGGCCGGGGGAGCAGTACTTC.